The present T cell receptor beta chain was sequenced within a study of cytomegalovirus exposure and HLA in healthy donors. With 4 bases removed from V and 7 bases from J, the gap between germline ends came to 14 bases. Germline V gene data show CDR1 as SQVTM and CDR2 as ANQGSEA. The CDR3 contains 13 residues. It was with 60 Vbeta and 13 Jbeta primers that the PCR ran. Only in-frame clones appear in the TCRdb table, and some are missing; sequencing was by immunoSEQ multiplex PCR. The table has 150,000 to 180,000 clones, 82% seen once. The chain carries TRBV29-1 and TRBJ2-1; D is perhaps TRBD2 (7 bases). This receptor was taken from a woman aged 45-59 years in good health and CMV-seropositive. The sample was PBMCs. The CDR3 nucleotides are TGCAGCGTTGGGGGGGGCGCGGGGAATGAGCAGTTCTTC. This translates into CSVGGGAGNEQFF.